The T cell receptor (beta chain) under discussion was sequenced for a study of prognosis after radiotherapy for stage I lung cancer. At least ten counts were recorded for this clonotype. The blood draw at each of two time points yielded roughly 5.9 milliliters of peripheral blood. Germline CDR1 reads SGHNT; CDR2 reads YYREEE (reference sequence). Trimming removed 1 base from V and 9 bases from J; junction bases left unmatched: 11. The CDR3 length is 16 residues. The genomic DNA TCR beta CDR3 region underwent two rounds of multiplex PCR. First-round PCR used primers specific to each TRBV and TRBJ gene. MiXCR, run by TCRdb on the multiplex PCR reads, gives a single entry per CDR3 protein. The repertoire has about 20,000 distinct CDR3 sequences, roughly 44% of them found once; the top ten carry roughly 32%.

The source material was PBMCs, sampled before or after stereotactic body radiation therapy (not recorded which). V and J are TRBV5-4 and TRBJ2-1; 9 bases are shared with TRBD2. The sequence came from a donor over 45 with non-small cell lung cancer. The CDR3 loop reads CASSLFSSGINGEQFF. Here the CDR3 DNA reads TGTGCCAGCAGCTTGTTCTCTAGCGGGATTAACGGTGAGCAGTTCTTC.